This paragraph reports one T cell receptor (beta chain). Its target is unknown. No conserved phenylalanine or tryptophan is present at the end of the CDR3, so a read error is the likely explanation. This record belongs to a study of Graves' ophthalmopathy and Graves' hyperthyroidism. CDR3 length: 14 residues. Germline V gene lookup returns CDR1 SGHVS and CDR2 FQNEAQ. Trimming shortened V by 1 base and J by 3 bases, and 9 bases separated the two germline ends. The hyperthyroidism patients, aged 18 to 65, had been newly diagnosed, with under 2 months' duration. Study-wide points: Detection in blood was also observed for most expanded thyroid clonotypes above 0.001 frequency.

Beta-chain TCR CDR3 regions were amplified from RNA transcripts. The first-round RT-PCR employed HTBI primers together with the Qiagen OneStep RT-PCR kit. A multiplex PCR was then performed as the second round. Each CDR3 protein is one row after TCRdb ran MiXCR on the multiplex PCR reads. The sample yields around 1.1 million distinct CDR3 sequences, about two fifths seen once. V gene TRBV7-8 combines with J gene TRBJ2-5; D unclear. The specimen was peripheral blood or thyroid tissue (not recorded which). This receptor was taken from an adult man with Graves' hyperthyroidism. CDR3 loop: CASSLGTVKETQYI. The CDR3 region has the DNA TGTGCCAGCAGCTTAGGGACCGTTAAAGAGACCCAGTACATC.